The rows below give T cell receptor beta chains drawn from one sample of a study of cytomegalovirus exposure and HLA in healthy donors. Libraries were prepared by immunoSEQ multiplex PCR; TCRdb keeps only in-frame clonotypes and omits some of them. The top ten clones hold about 0.24% of a sample with 150,000 to 200,000 clones, 80% to 85% of them seen once. The sequenced sample consisted of PBMCs. Every receptor here comes from a boy between 10 and 17 years old in good health and CMV-seronegative. CDR3s include the opening cysteine and the closing phenylalanine or tryptophan. D genes are given only for firm matches. Rows give clone size only sometimes, using once, few, many, or a class for an expanded clone.

v_call: TRBV25-1; j_call: TRBJ1-2; clone_size: -; d_call: TRBD1; cdr3_nt: TGTGCCAGCAGCCGGGACAGGGAGGATGGCTACACCTTC; cdr3_aa: CASSRDREDGYTF
v_call: TRBV4-1; j_call: TRBJ2-3; clone_size: -; d_call: TRBD2; cdr3_nt: TGCGCCAGCAGCCAAGATCGGGGGGGTCAATTACGAACAGATACGCAGTATTTT; cdr3_aa: CASSQDRGGQLRTDTQYF
v_call: TRBV19; j_call: TRBJ2-7; clone_size: -; d_call: TRBD2; cdr3_nt: TGTGCCAGTAGTCTACCTGGACTAGCGTTGAGGGAGCAGTACTTC; cdr3_aa: CASSLPGLALREQYF
v_call: TRBV21-1; j_call: TRBJ1-5; clone_size: -; d_call: -; cdr3_nt: TGTGCCAGCAGCAAATGGGGACAGGGAAGGAAGTATAGCAATCAGCCCCAGCATTTT; cdr3_aa: CASSKWGQGRKYSNQPQHF
v_call: TRBV7-2; j_call: TRBJ2-7; clone_size: -; d_call: -; cdr3_nt: TGTGCCAGCCTATCAGGGGACGAGCAGTACTTC; cdr3_aa: CASLSGDEQYF
v_call: TRBV19; j_call: TRBJ2-7; clone_size: -; d_call: -; cdr3_nt: TGTGCCAGTAGATCCATCGGGGGAAGCGAGCAGTACTTC; cdr3_aa: CASRSIGGSEQYF
v_call: TRBV4-1; j_call: TRBJ2-2; clone_size: -; d_call: TRBD1; cdr3_nt: TGCGCCAGCAGCCACGCCAGGGGGTGGGGGTCCGGGGAGCTGTTTTTT; cdr3_aa: CASSHARGWGSGELFF
v_call: TRBV2; j_call: TRBJ2-4; clone_size: once; d_call: TRBD1; cdr3_nt: TGTGCCAGCAGTATCTCGCCCCAGACAGGGGTGGCCAAAAACATTCAGTACTTC; cdr3_aa: CASSISPQTGVAKNIQYF
v_call: TRBV18; j_call: TRBJ2-7; clone_size: -; d_call: -; cdr3_nt: TGTGCCAGCTCACCCAAAGGGGGCGAGCAGTACTTC; cdr3_aa: CASSPKGGEQYF
v_call: TRBV6-5; j_call: TRBJ1-1; clone_size: -; d_call: TRBD1; cdr3_nt: TGTGCCAGCAGTAGGGGGCAGGTGAACACTGAAGCTTTCTTT; cdr3_aa: CASSRGQVNTEAFF
v_call: TRBV27; j_call: TRBJ2-3; clone_size: -; d_call: TRBD1; cdr3_nt: TGTGCCAGCAGTTATTATACCGGGACAGGGGAAGCGCGGCTTCCCGGAGGGGCGCAGTATTTT; cdr3_aa: CASSYYTGTGEARLPGGAQYF
v_call: TRBV29-1; j_call: TRBJ1-1; clone_size: once; d_call: -; cdr3_nt: TGCAGCGTACCCGCCCGGGGGAACACTGAAGCTTTCTTT; cdr3_aa: CSVPARGNTEAFF
v_call: TRBV27; j_call: TRBJ2-7; clone_size: -; d_call: TRBD2; cdr3_nt: TGTGCCAGCAGTCCGGGACTAGCGGGATACGGGCAGTACTTC; cdr3_aa: CASSPGLAGYGQYF
v_call: TRBV18; j_call: TRBJ1-3; clone_size: -; d_call: -; cdr3_nt: TGTGCCAGCTCATCGACTAGGGAGGGAAACACCATATATTTT; cdr3_aa: CASSSTREGNTIYF
v_call: TRBV9; j_call: TRBJ1-2; clone_size: -; d_call: TRBD1; cdr3_nt: TGTGCCAGCAGCGGAAACAGGGGCTGGGAGAATGGCTACACCTTC; cdr3_aa: CASSGNRGWENGYTF
v_call: TRBV30; j_call: TRBJ1-3; clone_size: -; d_call: -; cdr3_nt: TGTGCCTGGAGCACAGGAAACACCATATATTTT; cdr3_aa: CAWSTGNTIYF
v_call: TRBV27; j_call: TRBJ2-2; clone_size: -; d_call: -; cdr3_nt: TGTGCCAGCAGTGTGCGGGACTCTCGGAAGTACACCGGGGAGCTGTTTTTT; cdr3_aa: CASSVRDSRKYTGELFF
v_call: TRBV9; j_call: TRBJ2-7; clone_size: few; d_call: TRBD2; cdr3_nt: TGTGCCAGCAGCATAGGGACTAGCGGCGCCTACGAGCAGTACTTC; cdr3_aa: CASSIGTSGAYEQYF
v_call: TRBV2; j_call: TRBJ2-1; clone_size: -; d_call: -; cdr3_nt: TGTGCCAGCAGTGAAATGTGGTCTAGCTCCTACAATGAGCAGTTCTTC; cdr3_aa: CASSEMWSSSYNEQFF
v_call: TRBV18; j_call: TRBJ2-2; clone_size: -; d_call: TRBD1; cdr3_nt: TGTGCCAGCTCACCAGCGACAGGGGGCGTCGCCGGGGAGCTGTTTTTT; cdr3_aa: CASSPATGGVAGELFF
v_call: TRBV5-1; j_call: TRBJ2-1; clone_size: -; d_call: TRBD2; cdr3_nt: TGCGCCAGCAGCCCGGCAAGCGGGGGGTACTACAATGAGCAGTTCTTC; cdr3_aa: CASSPASGGYYNEQFF
v_call: TRBV30; j_call: TRBJ2-1; clone_size: once; d_call: TRBD2; cdr3_nt: TGTGCCTGGGGCACCCAACCTAAGCGGGAGGGTAATGAGCAGTTCTTC; cdr3_aa: CAWGTQPKREGNEQFF
v_call: TRBV27; j_call: TRBJ2-2; clone_size: -; d_call: TRBD2; cdr3_nt: TGTGCCAGCAGTTTATCGAGCGGGAGGGCGAACACCGGGGAGCTGTTTTTT; cdr3_aa: CASSLSSGRANTGELFF
v_call: TRBV18; j_call: TRBJ2-1; clone_size: -; d_call: TRBD1; cdr3_nt: TGTGCCAGCTCACCCAACACGGGACAGAACTACAATGAGCAGTTCTTC; cdr3_aa: CASSPNTGQNYNEQFF
v_call: TRBV7-8; j_call: TRBJ1-3; clone_size: once; d_call: -; cdr3_nt: TGTGCCAGCAGCTTAGCACCTGGACAGAGCTCTGGAAACACCATATATTTT; cdr3_aa: CASSLAPGQSSGNTIYF
v_call: TRBV6-1; j_call: TRBJ1-1; clone_size: -; d_call: -; cdr3_nt: TGTGCCAGCAGGACGTCGACTGTAATGAGCACTGAAGCTTTCTTT; cdr3_aa: CASRTSTVMSTEAFF
v_call: TRBV25-1; j_call: TRBJ1-2; clone_size: -; d_call: -; cdr3_nt: TGTGCCAGCACACAAACGGGGGGGGAAGGCTATGGCTACACCTTC; cdr3_aa: CASTQTGGEGYGYTF
v_call: TRBV5-4; j_call: TRBJ2-5; clone_size: -; d_call: -; cdr3_nt: TGTGCCAGCAGCGCGGACAGACAAGAGACCCAGTACTTC; cdr3_aa: CASSADRQETQYF
v_call: TRBV27; j_call: TRBJ2-7; clone_size: few; d_call: -; cdr3_nt: TGTGCCAGCATGGGTCGGGGTCGGTTCGAGCAGTACTTC; cdr3_aa: CASMGRGRFEQYF
v_call: TRBV10-1; j_call: TRBJ2-3; clone_size: -; d_call: TRBD2; cdr3_nt: TGCGCCAGCAGTGACTCCCTAGCGGGGGGGACAGATACGCAGTATTTT; cdr3_aa: CASSDSLAGGTDTQYF
v_call: TRBV19; j_call: TRBJ2-5; clone_size: once; d_call: TRBD2; cdr3_nt: TGTGCCAGTAGTGCTAGCGGGGGGTCAGAGACCCAGTACTTC; cdr3_aa: CASSASGGSETQYF
v_call: TRBV30; j_call: TRBJ1-5; clone_size: -; d_call: -; cdr3_nt: TGTGCCTGGTCGGGGGGCCCTATCAAGCCCCAGCATTTT; cdr3_aa: CAWSGGPIKPQHF
v_call: TRBV6-4; j_call: TRBJ1-2; clone_size: -; d_call: TRBD1; cdr3_nt: TGTGCCAGCAGGGCCGGGACAGGGGGATCCTATGGCTACACCTTC; cdr3_aa: CASRAGTGGSYGYTF
v_call: TRBV29-1; j_call: TRBJ2-3; clone_size: few; d_call: TRBD2; cdr3_nt: TGCAGCGTTGTATGGGTGGGGAGGGTTAGCACAGATACGCAGTATTTT; cdr3_aa: CSVVWVGRVSTDTQYF
v_call: TRBV9; j_call: TRBJ2-5; clone_size: once; d_call: -; cdr3_nt: TGTGCCAGCAGCGTAGCTGTATCGGGGTTGGAGACCCAGTACTTC; cdr3_aa: CASSVAVSGLETQYF
v_call: TRBV27; j_call: TRBJ2-2; clone_size: -; d_call: TRBD2; cdr3_nt: TGTGCCAGCAAATCCCTACTGGCTAGCGGGAGACGGAACACCGGGGAGCTGTTTTTT; cdr3_aa: CASKSLLASGRRNTGELFF
v_call: TRBV5-4; j_call: TRBJ2-2; clone_size: -; d_call: -; cdr3_nt: TGTGCCAGCAGCTTGGTGGGACAGAACACCGGGGAGCTGTTTTTT; cdr3_aa: CASSLVGQNTGELFF
v_call: TRBV2; j_call: TRBJ2-1; clone_size: -; d_call: -; cdr3_nt: TGTGCCAGCAGTGGGGCCAGGGGAAGGAATGAGCAGTTCTTC; cdr3_aa: CASSGARGRNEQFF
v_call: TRBV28; j_call: TRBJ1-5; clone_size: -; d_call: -; cdr3_nt: TGTGCCACAAAAGGCGGCAGGGGCTGGGGGCAGCCCCAGCATTTT; cdr3_aa: CATKGGRGWGQPQHF
v_call: TRBV28; j_call: TRBJ2-3; clone_size: -; d_call: TRBD2; cdr3_nt: TGTGCCGGAGGACAGGGACTAGCGGGAGGGAGCACAGATACGCAGTATTTT; cdr3_aa: CAGGQGLAGGSTDTQYF
v_call: TRBV9; j_call: TRBJ2-2; clone_size: -; d_call: TRBD2; cdr3_nt: TGTGCCAGCAGCGTAGAACTAGCGGGAGGGCGGAAGGCGCAGGAGCTGTTTTTT; cdr3_aa: CASSVELAGGRKAQELFF
v_call: TRBV28; j_call: TRBJ2-7; clone_size: few; d_call: TRBD1; cdr3_nt: TGTGCCAGCAGTCCCCGGACAGGGCTCTACGAGCAGTACTTC; cdr3_aa: CASSPRTGLYEQYF
v_call: TRBV7-2; j_call: TRBJ2-7; clone_size: -; d_call: -; cdr3_nt: TGTGCCAGCAGCTTAGGGTCGGGACTCCAGATCGAGCAGTACTTC; cdr3_aa: CASSLGSGLQIEQYF
v_call: TRBV4-2; j_call: TRBJ2-1; clone_size: few; d_call: -; cdr3_nt: TGTGCCAGCAGCCCCGTAGCGGCGAGCTCCTACAATGAGCAGTTCTTC; cdr3_aa: CASSPVAASSYNEQFF
v_call: TRBV10-2; j_call: TRBJ1-1; clone_size: -; d_call: TRBD1; cdr3_nt: TGCGCCAGCAGTGCTGGGACAGAGGCTGAAGCTTTCTTT; cdr3_aa: CASSAGTEAEAFF
v_call: TRBV2; j_call: TRBJ1-2; clone_size: -; d_call: -; cdr3_nt: TGTGCCAGCAGTGGCGTGAAAGGGACTGAAAACTATGGCTACACCTTC; cdr3_aa: CASSGVKGTENYGYTF
v_call: TRBV15; j_call: TRBJ2-7; clone_size: -; d_call: TRBD1; cdr3_nt: TGTGCCACCAGCAGAGATCCCGGGACAGGGGGTCGTGAGCAGTACTTC; cdr3_aa: CATSRDPGTGGREQYF
v_call: TRBV5-4; j_call: TRBJ2-7; clone_size: -; d_call: -; cdr3_nt: TGTGCCAGCAGCAGCTCGACAGACTACGAGCAGTACTTC; cdr3_aa: CASSSSTDYEQYF
v_call: TRBV18; j_call: TRBJ2-6; clone_size: -; d_call: TRBD1; cdr3_nt: TGTGCCAGCTCACGCCGGGACAGGGATACGGGGGCCAACGTCCTGACTTTC; cdr3_aa: CASSRRDRDTGANVLTF
v_call: TRBV7-9; j_call: TRBJ2-2; clone_size: few; d_call: -; cdr3_nt: TGTGCCAGCAGCGCGGGACAGTACACCGGGGAGCTGTTTTTT; cdr3_aa: CASSAGQYTGELFF
v_call: TRBV30; j_call: TRBJ1-6; clone_size: -; d_call: TRBD1; cdr3_nt: TGTGCCTGGAGGACCGCCGGGACAGCTTATAATTCACCCCTCCACTTT; cdr3_aa: CAWRTAGTAYNSPLHF